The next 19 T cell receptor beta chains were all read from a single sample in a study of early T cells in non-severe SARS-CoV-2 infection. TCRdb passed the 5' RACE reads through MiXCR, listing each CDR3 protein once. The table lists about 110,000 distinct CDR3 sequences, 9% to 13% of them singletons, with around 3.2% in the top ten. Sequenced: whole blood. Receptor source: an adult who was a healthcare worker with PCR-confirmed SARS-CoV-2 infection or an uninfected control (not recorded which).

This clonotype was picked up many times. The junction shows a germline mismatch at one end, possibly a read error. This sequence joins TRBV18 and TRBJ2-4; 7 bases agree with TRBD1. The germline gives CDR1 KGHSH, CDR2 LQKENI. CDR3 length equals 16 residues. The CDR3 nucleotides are TGTGCCAGCTCACCACGGGTGGACAGGCCCAAGAACATTCAGTACTTC. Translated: CASSPRVDRPKNIQYF.

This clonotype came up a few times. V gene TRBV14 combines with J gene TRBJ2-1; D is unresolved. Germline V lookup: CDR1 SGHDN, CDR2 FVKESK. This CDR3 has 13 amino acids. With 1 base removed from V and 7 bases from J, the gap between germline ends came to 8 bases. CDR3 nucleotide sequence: TGTGCCAGCAGCCAAGTAATCAGGAATGAGCAGTTCTTC. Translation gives CASSQVIRNEQFF.

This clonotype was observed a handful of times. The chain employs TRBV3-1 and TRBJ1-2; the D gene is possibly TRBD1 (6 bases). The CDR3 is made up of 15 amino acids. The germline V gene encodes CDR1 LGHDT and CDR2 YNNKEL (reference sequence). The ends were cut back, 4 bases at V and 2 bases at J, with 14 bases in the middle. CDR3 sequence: CASSPRQDNNYGYTF. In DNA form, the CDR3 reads TGTGCCAGCAGCCCACGACAGGACAACAACTATGGCTACACCTTC.

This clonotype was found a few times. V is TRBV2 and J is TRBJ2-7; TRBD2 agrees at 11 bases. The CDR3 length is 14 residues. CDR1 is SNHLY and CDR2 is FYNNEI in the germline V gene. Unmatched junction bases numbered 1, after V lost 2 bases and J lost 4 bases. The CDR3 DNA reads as TGTGCCAGCAGTGAAACTAGCGGGAGATACGAGCAGTACTTC. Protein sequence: CASSETSGRYEQYF.

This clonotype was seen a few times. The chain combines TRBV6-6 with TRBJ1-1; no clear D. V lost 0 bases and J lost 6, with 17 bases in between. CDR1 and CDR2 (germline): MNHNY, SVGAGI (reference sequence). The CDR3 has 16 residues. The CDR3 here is CASSYSRSRRYPEAFF. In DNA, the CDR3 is TGTGCCAGCAGTTACTCGAGGTCCAGGAGATATCCTGAAGCTTTCTTT.

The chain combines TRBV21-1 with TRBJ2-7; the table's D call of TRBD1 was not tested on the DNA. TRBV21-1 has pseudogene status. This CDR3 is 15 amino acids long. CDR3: CASSKGTTSSYEQYF. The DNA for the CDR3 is TGTGCCAGCAGCAAAGGGACAACTAGCTCCTACGAGCAGTACTTC.

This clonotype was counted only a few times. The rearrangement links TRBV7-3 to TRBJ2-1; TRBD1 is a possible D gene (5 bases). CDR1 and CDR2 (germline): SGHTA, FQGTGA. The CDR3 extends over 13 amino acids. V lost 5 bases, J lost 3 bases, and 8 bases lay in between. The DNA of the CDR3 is TGTGCCAGCAGCCGGACACACTACAATGAGCAGTTCTTC. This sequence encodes CASSRTHYNEQFF.

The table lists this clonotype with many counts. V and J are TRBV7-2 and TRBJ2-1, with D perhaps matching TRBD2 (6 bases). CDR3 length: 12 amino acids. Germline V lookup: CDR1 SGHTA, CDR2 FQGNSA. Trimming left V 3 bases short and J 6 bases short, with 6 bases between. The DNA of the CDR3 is TGTGCCAGCAGCTTTAGCGGCAATGAGCAGTTCTTC. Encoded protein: CASSFSGNEQFF.

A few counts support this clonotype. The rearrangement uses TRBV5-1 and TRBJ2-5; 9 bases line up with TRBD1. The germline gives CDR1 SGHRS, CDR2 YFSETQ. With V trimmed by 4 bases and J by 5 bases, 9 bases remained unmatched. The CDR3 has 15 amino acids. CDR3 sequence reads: CASSGSTGGPETQYF. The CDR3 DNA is TGCGCCAGCAGCGGCTCTACAGGGGGCCCGGAGACCCAGTACTTC. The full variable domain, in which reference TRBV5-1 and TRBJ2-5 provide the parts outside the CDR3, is KAGVTQTPRYLIKTRGQQVTLSCSPISGHRSVSWYQQTPGQGLQFLFEYFSETQRNKGNFPGRFSGRQFSNSRSEMNVSTLELGDSALYLCASSGSTGGPETQYFGPGTRLLVL.

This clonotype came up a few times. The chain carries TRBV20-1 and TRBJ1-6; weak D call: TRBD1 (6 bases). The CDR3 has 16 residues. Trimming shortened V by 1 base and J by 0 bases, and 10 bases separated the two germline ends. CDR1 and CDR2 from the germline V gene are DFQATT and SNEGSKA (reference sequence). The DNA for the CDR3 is TGCAGTGCTAGAGCAGGGGAAAGCTCCTATAATTCACCCCTCCACTTT. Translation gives CSARAGESSYNSPLHF.

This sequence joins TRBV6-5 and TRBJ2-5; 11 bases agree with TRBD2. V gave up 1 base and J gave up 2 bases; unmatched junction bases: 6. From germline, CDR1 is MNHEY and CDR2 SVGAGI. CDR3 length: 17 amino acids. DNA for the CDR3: TGTGCCAGCAGTTACTTATCCGGGACTAGCGGACAAGAGACCCAGTACTTC. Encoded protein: CASSYLSGTSGQETQYF.

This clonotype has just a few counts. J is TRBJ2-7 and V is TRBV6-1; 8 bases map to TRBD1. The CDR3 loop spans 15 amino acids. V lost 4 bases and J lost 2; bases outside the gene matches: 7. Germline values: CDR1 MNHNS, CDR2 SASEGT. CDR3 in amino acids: CASSARGRAPYEQYF. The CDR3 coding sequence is TGTGCCAGCAGTGCCAGGGGGCGCGCACCCTACGAGCAGTACTTC.

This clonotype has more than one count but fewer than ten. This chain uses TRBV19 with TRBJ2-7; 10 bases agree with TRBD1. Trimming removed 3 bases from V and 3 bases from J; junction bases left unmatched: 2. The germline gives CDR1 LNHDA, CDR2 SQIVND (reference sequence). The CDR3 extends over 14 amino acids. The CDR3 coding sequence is TGTGCCAGTAGTATCGGACAGGGGGGCTACGAGCAGTACTTC. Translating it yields CASSIGQGGYEQYF.

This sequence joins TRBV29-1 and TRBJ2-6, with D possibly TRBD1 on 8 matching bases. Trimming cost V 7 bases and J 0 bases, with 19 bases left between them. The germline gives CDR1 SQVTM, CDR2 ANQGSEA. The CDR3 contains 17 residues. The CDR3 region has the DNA TGCAGCGCGAAGGGACAGGCGGGGGACTCTGGGGCCAACGTCCTGACTTTC. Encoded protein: CSAKGQAGDSGANVLTF.

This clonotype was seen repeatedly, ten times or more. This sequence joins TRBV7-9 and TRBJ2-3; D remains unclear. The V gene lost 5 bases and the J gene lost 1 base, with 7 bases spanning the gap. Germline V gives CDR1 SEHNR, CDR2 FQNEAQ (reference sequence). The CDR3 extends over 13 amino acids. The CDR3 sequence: CASSLDGTDTQYF. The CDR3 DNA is TGTGCCAGCAGCCTTGACGGCACAGATACGCAGTATTTT.

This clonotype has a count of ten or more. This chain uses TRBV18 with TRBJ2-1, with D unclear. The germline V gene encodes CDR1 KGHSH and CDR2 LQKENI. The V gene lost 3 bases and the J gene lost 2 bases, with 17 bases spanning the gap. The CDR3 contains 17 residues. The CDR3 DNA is TGTGCCAGCTCACCTGCCCCCCAGTCAGGAACCTACAATGAGCAGTTCTTC. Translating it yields CASSPAPQSGTYNEQFF.

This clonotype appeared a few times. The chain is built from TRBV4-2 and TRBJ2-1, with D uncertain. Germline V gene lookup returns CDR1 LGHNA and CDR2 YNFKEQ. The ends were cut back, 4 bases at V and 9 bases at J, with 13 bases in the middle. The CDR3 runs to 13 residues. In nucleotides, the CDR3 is TGTGCCAGCAGCCCCCCCGGTGAAGGTGAGCAGTTCTTC. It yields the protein CASSPPGEGEQFF.

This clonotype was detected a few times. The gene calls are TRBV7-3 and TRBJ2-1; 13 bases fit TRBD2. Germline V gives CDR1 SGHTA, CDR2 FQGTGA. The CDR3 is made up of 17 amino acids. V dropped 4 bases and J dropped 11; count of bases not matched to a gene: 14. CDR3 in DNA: TGTGCCAGCAGCTCCCGCGAGATTGGACTAGCGGGAGTGCAGCAGTTCTTC. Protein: CASSSREIGLAGVQQFF.

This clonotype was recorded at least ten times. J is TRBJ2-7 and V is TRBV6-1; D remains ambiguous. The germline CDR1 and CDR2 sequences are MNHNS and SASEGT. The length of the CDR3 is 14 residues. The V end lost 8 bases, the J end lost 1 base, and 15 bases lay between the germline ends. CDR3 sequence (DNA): TGTGCCAGCGGCCGTCAGGCAGGTTCCTACGAGCAGTACTTC. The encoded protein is CASGRQAGSYEQYF.